This T cell receptor (beta chain) appears in the sequencing data of a study of cytomegalovirus exposure and HLA in healthy donors. The CDR3 spans 12 residues. The germline gives CDR1 MNHEY, CDR2 SVGAGI. With V trimmed by 5 bases and J by 7 bases, 4 bases remained unmatched. The count of this clone is one. It was with 60 Vbeta and 13 Jbeta primers that the PCR ran. The data were produced by immunoSEQ multiplex PCR, yet TCRdb's version contains in-frame clones alone and is incomplete. The sample lists 200,000 to 250,000 clones, 81% occurring once. The receptor comes from a woman aged 60-75 years in good health and CMV-seropositive. The genes are TRBV6-5 and TRBJ1-2, with 7 positions matching TRBD1. The sequencing input was PBMCs. The DNA of the CDR3 is TGTGCCAGCAGTACAGGGGATGCTGGCTACACCTTC. Translating it yields CASSTGDAGYTF.